These T cell receptor beta chains were read from a single sample in a study of technical replicates of blood from a few donors. Generated by immunoSEQ multiplex PCR, the TCRdb table keeps only in-frame clones and is missing some. The sample lists tens of thousands of clones; approximately 94% were seen once. Sequenced: T cells isolated from PBMCs. Source of these receptors: a human donor in good health. Both conserved end residues are part of each CDR3. The order of the fields is D gene, J gene, V gene, clone size, CDR3 DNA, CDR3 protein. D genes are given only for firm matches. A clone size is listed for some rows: how often the clone was seen (once, few, many), or a class if it is expanded.

D gene: NA; J gene: TRBJ1-5; V gene: TRBV25-1; clone size: NA; CDR3 DNA: TGTGCCAGCAGTGAATATGATAACAGCCGCCAGCATTTT; CDR3 protein: CASSEYDNSRQHF
D gene: NA; J gene: TRBJ1-1; V gene: TRBV9; clone size: NA; CDR3 DNA: TGTGCCAGCAGCGTAGAGGGGTCGAACAGGAAGAACACTGAAGCTTTCTTT; CDR3 protein: CASSVEGSNRKNTEAFF
D gene: NA; J gene: TRBJ1-3; V gene: TRBV4-1; clone size: once; CDR3 DNA: TGCGCCAGCAGCCAAGTTCGGTCCGCTGGAAACACCATATATTTT; CDR3 protein: CASSQVRSAGNTIYF
D gene: NA; J gene: TRBJ2-1; V gene: TRBV19; clone size: NA; CDR3 DNA: TGTGCCAGTAGTACTCGAAGGGGTCAATTAATCTGGATCAATGAGCAGTTCTTC; CDR3 protein: CASSTRRGQLIWINEQFF
D gene: TRBD1; J gene: TRBJ2-5; V gene: TRBV5-6; clone size: NA; CDR3 DNA: TGTGCCAGCACAGGGGGCAGGGGGTACCAAGAGACCCAGTACTTC; CDR3 protein: CASTGGRGYQETQYF
D gene: TRBD2; J gene: TRBJ2-1; V gene: TRBV2; clone size: NA; CDR3 DNA: TGTGCCACAACGACGAGAAGCGGGAGGGGTAGTTGGGAGCAGTTCTTC; CDR3 protein: CATTTRSGRGSWEQFF
D gene: NA; J gene: TRBJ2-7; V gene: TRBV18; clone size: NA; CDR3 DNA: TGTGCCAGCTCGCCAACACAAAGCTCCTACGAGCAGTACTTC; CDR3 protein: CASSPTQSSYEQYF
D gene: TRBD1; J gene: TRBJ1-1; V gene: TRBV2; clone size: NA; CDR3 DNA: TGTGCCAGCAGGGGGACAGGTCTGGAGAACACTGAAGCTTTCTTT; CDR3 protein: CASRGTGLENTEAFF
D gene: TRBD1; J gene: TRBJ2-7; V gene: TRBV5-4; clone size: once; CDR3 DNA: TGTGCCAGCCAGGGGGCCGATTCCTACGAGCAGTACTTC; CDR3 protein: CASQGADSYEQYF
D gene: NA; J gene: TRBJ2-7; V gene: TRBV7-8; clone size: NA; CDR3 DNA: TGTGCCAGCAGCTTAACACAGGCTTACTACGAGCAGTACTTC; CDR3 protein: CASSLTQAYYEQYF
D gene: TRBD2; J gene: TRBJ2-7; V gene: TRBV7-9; clone size: NA; CDR3 DNA: TGTGCCAGCAGCCTGGGGAGGGAGGTCTACTTC; CDR3 protein: CASSLGREVYF
D gene: TRBD1; J gene: TRBJ1-5; V gene: TRBV18; clone size: NA; CDR3 DNA: TGTGCCAGCTCACGGGCCACAGGGGTCCCTAATCAGCCCCAGCATTTT; CDR3 protein: CASSRATGVPNQPQHF
D gene: NA; J gene: TRBJ2-7; V gene: TRBV13; clone size: NA; CDR3 DNA: TGTGCCAGCAGCTTAAAGGAGTTCGAGCAGTACTTC; CDR3 protein: CASSLKEFEQYF
D gene: TRBD2; J gene: TRBJ2-3; V gene: TRBV6-5; clone size: NA; CDR3 DNA: TGTGCCAGCAGTTTAGCGGGAGTGGCAGATACGCAGTATTTT; CDR3 protein: CASSLAGVADTQYF
D gene: NA; J gene: TRBJ1-2; V gene: TRBV29-1; clone size: NA; CDR3 DNA: TGCAGCGTTGAAACAAAGATCTATGGCTACACCTTC; CDR3 protein: CSVETKIYGYTF
D gene: NA; J gene: TRBJ1-1; V gene: TRBV5-1; clone size: NA; CDR3 DNA: TGCGCCAGCAGCTTGTTACAGGGAAACACTGAAGCTTTCTTT; CDR3 protein: CASSLLQGNTEAFF
D gene: TRBD2; J gene: TRBJ2-1; V gene: TRBV6-1; clone size: NA; CDR3 DNA: TGTGCCAGCAGACTCGAGGGAGGGGCCTACAATGAGCAGTTCTTC; CDR3 protein: CASRLEGGAYNEQFF
D gene: TRBD1; J gene: TRBJ1-1; V gene: TRBV4-1; clone size: NA; CDR3 DNA: TGCGCCAGCAGCCCTCCTGGGGGACGGACAGGGGATACTGAAGCTTTCTTT; CDR3 protein: CASSPPGGRTGDTEAFF
D gene: NA; J gene: TRBJ1-4; V gene: TRBV5-1; clone size: NA; CDR3 DNA: TGCGCCAGCAGCCCGCAGGGTGCAACTAATGAAAAACTGTTTTTT; CDR3 protein: CASSPQGATNEKLFF
D gene: NA; J gene: TRBJ2-1; V gene: TRBV28; clone size: once; CDR3 DNA: TGTGCCAGCAGGACTCGAGTAATGCAGTTCTTC; CDR3 protein: CASRTRVMQFF
D gene: TRBD1; J gene: TRBJ2-5; V gene: TRBV10-3; clone size: NA; CDR3 DNA: TGTGCCATCAGTGACACTGGGACAGACTACTTGGAGACCCAGTACTTC; CDR3 protein: CAISDTGTDYLETQYF
D gene: NA; J gene: TRBJ2-1; V gene: TRBV2; clone size: NA; CDR3 DNA: TGTGCCAGCAGTGTGGACAAGCTGCTCAGGAATGAGCAGTTCTTC; CDR3 protein: CASSVDKLLRNEQFF
D gene: NA; J gene: TRBJ2-1; V gene: TRBV5-1; clone size: NA; CDR3 DNA: TGCGCCAGCAGCTTGGCAGGGCCCAGCTCCTACAATGAGCAGTTCTTC; CDR3 protein: CASSLAGPSSYNEQFF
D gene: NA; J gene: TRBJ2-4; V gene: TRBV7-9; clone size: NA; CDR3 DNA: TGTGCCAGCAGCACGAACAGGGACCAAATAGACATTCAGTACTTC; CDR3 protein: CASSTNRDQIDIQYF
D gene: NA; J gene: TRBJ1-5; V gene: TRBV5-1; clone size: NA; CDR3 DNA: TGCGCCAGCAGCTTGGGGGAGGGGGGCAATCAGCCCCAGCATTTT; CDR3 protein: CASSLGEGGNQPQHF
D gene: NA; J gene: TRBJ1-4; V gene: TRBV7-9; clone size: NA; CDR3 DNA: TGTGCCAGCAGCCCGTCGGCAGGGGAGGAAAAACTGTTTTTT; CDR3 protein: CASSPSAGEEKLFF
D gene: TRBD1; J gene: TRBJ2-2; V gene: TRBV27; clone size: NA; CDR3 DNA: TGTGCCAGCAGTTCCCAGGGGGCGGCCATGAACACCGGGGAGCTGTTTTTT; CDR3 protein: CASSSQGAAMNTGELFF